This T cell receptor beta chain appears in the sequencing data of a study of shared clonotypes between healthy human individuals (dated by TCRdb to the early 2020s). Study-level background: The cohort included a few men and a couple of women between 18 and 49 years of age. For each donor, three plates each were used for CD4 naive and CD4 memory, two plates were used for CD8 naive, and one plate was used for CD8 memory. The study deeply sequenced blood TCR repertoires of about five healthy adults to estimate repertoire size and the extent of clonotype sharing between individuals. Different laboratories and diverse techniques were used to prepare libraries and sequence TCR repertoires, to increase sequencing depth and limit assay-specific biases. Per donor, leukapheresis produced somewhere between about 0.85 and 9.5 billion PBMCs. The research as a whole found: The genetic and exposure-history diversity represented was limited by the small number of donors. Pairwise subsampling indicated that sequencing depth was expected to affect the degree of clonotype sharing among donors. Naive subsets generally had larger estimated clonotype richness than memory subsets did. Only blood was sampled, and tissue TCR repertoires likely differ from those in blood. Clonotypes shared by all four sorted-subset donors showed higher generation probabilities than non-shared clonotypes. Even with the large sequencing depth, rarefaction of the sorted-subset datasets indicated that sequencing was incomplete. About 5% of naive CD4, 3.5% of naive CD8, 2.3% of memory CD4, and 0.35% to 0.5% of memory CD8 clonotypes were shared across a few donors.

The donors were healthy, HIV-negative adults who had no recently reported acute infections or vaccinations. All donors were Caucasian adults living in Nashville, Tennessee, USA. CD4+ T cells were enriched by magnetic negative selection, after which naive cells were positively selected on CD45RA and the negative fraction was taken as the memory subset. After blood collection by leukapheresis, PBMCs were isolated using Ficoll-Histopaque density gradient centrifugation and then cryopreserved in the vapor phase of liquid nitrogen. Analytical flow cytometry was used to check the purity and quantity of each magnetically sorted T cell population. Genomic DNA was isolated from every sorted fraction and measured by UV absorbance on a Nanodrop 2000c. Using the deep immunoSEQ assay, multiplex PCR amplified TCR CDR3 regions from genomic DNA. Extracted genomic DNA from each cell subset was distributed evenly across all wells of several immunoSEQ 96-well plates, and each plate was treated as a replicate. Each replicate PCR for sorted subsets received around 200 ng genomic DNA, equal to around 32,000 T cell genomes. Purified libraries were quantified with a Qubit 3.0 fluorometer, sized on a Bioanalyzer 2100, and re-quantified with the KAPA Library Quantification kit. Each immunoSEQ 96-well plate was sequenced on its own single-read 150-cycle Illumina NextSeq 550 flow cell. The original methods were these. Because the immunoSEQ output included only junctional sequences and no quality scores, the filtering could not be the same as the filtering used for full-length reads. Sequences were annotated with PyIR, a Python wrapper for IgBLAST v1.9, and V/J genes and CDR3 were assigned using IMGT germline references. Reads were filtered out if the reads had weak V/J assignments (E-value above 1e-6), no CDR3, stop codons, out-of-frame junctions, or ambiguous translated residues. V3J clonotypes were defined as sequences sharing an identical inferred V gene, J gene, and CDR3 amino acid sequence. Percentage overlap between repertoires was calculated by dividing the number of shared unique clonotypes by the size of the smaller repertoire. Repertoire richness was assessed with RTK rarefaction, the Chao1 estimator, and Recon v2.1 estimates of unobserved clonotypes. OLGA was used to compute generation probabilities for all TCRbeta clonotypes that the gDNA method yielded from a handful of donors. Here the immuneACCESS table is served through TCRdb, limited to in-frame sequences with V and J called. Missing clones are a known gap in these copies; in checked studies unresolved V genes cover under half, and the rest lacks a known reason. From that table come the V and J calls and clone size; the DNA was used to work out D and trimming. The sample includes roughly 2 million clones, with approximately 96% observed a single time. Approximately 0.13% of the sample belongs to the ten largest clones.

In its sample, this clone was seen once. The antigen it binds to is not known. Base qualities were left out, and no much larger clone turns up one base away. Inclusive of the bounding cysteine and phenylalanine, the CDR3 is 12 residues long. Solely the CDR3 DNA is kept, with 36 bases framed from the first base. The germline V gene encodes CDR1 MNHNY and CDR2 SVGAGI (reference sequence). V loses 6 bases, J loses 4 bases, and the germline ends lie 10 bases apart. This receptor was identified in a man aged 18-30 years in good health. The rearranged segments are TRBV6-6 and TRBJ2-7; confidence is insufficient to name the D gene. Sequencing was done on a sample of naive CD4+ T cells sorted from blood. Sample cell subset or site, as interpreted from the label and publication: CD45RA+ positively selected. The DNA sequence follows: TGTGCCAGCAGAAGGAAGGATTACGAGCAGTACTTC. It translates to CASRRKDYEQYF.